This TCR beta chain was captured by sequencing in a study of immune cell composition in non-small cell lung cancer. Template was genomic DNA from frozen, unsorted single-cell suspensions. The sample holds a few counts of this clone. Repertoires were generated with immunoSEQ multiplex PCR, while TCRdb's copy carries only in-frame clones and drops some. The repertoire has a few thousand clones, almost 85% of them found once; the top ten carry 13% to 15%. The V and J ends lost 10 bases and 8 bases, in that order; junction bases with no gene match: 15. The CDR3 consists of 15 residues. Per germline, CDR1 MNHEY and CDR2 SMNVEV (reference sequence).

Sequenced input: lung tumor tissue. This receptor was obtained from a human donor with non-small cell lung cancer. J is TRBJ2-1 and V is TRBV27, with TRBD1 identical over 9 bases. CDR3 sequence (DNA): TGTGCCACTACAGAAGGGACAGGGTGGGGTCATGAGCAGTTCTTC. Translated, it gives CATTEGTGWGHEQFF.